The 13 T cell receptor beta chains below all came from one sample that was sequenced in a study of blood T cell repertoires in COVID-19. Measured with immunoSEQ multiplex PCR; TCRdb has only the in-frame clones, and not every one. The sample yields tens of thousands of clones, around 80% seen once. Sequencing used peripheral blood. Receptors were obtained from a man aged 50-59 years with active or convalescent COVID-19.

Turning to this clone: Relative to the germline gene, one junction end is altered; a read error may explain this. The chain is built from TRBV7-9 and TRBJ1-6; TRBD1 aligns across 9 bases. The CDR3 covers 13 residues. The germline CDR1 and CDR2 sequences are SEHNR and FQNEAQ (reference sequence). The CDR3 coding sequence is TGTGCCAGCGGGACAGGGTATAGTTCACCCCTCCACTTT. It specifies CASGTGYSSPLHF.

This clone showed up many times. The V and J genes are TRBV5-1 and TRBJ1-1; TRBD1 aligns across 7 bases. Germline CDR1 is SGHRS and CDR2 is YFSETQ. The ends lost 4 bases at V and 1 base at J; junction bases unmatched: 7. This CDR3 is built from 15 residues. CDR3 DNA sequence: TGCGCCAGCAGCGGTGCAGGGGGGACGAACACTGAAGCTTTCTTT. This translates into CASSGAGGTNTEAFF.

The J gene is TRBJ1-5, the V gene TRBV7-2; D remains unclear. The CDR3 loop spans 15 amino acids. The V and J ends lost 1 base and 5 bases respectively, with 12 bases between them. Germline loops: CDR1 SGHTA, CDR2 FQGNSA. CDR3 residues: CASSLGGSRDQPQHF. CDR3 nucleotides: TGTGCCAGCAGCTTAGGAGGATCGAGAGATCAGCCCCAGCATTTT.

V gene TRBV28 combines with J gene TRBJ1-2; possible D gene TRBD1, 6 bases. The germline V gene has CDR1 MDHEN and CDR2 SYDVKM. The CDR3 is made up of 12 amino acids. Deletions cut 11 bases from V and 6 bases from J, with 16 bases between. The CDR3 sequence is CASDGGPDGYTF. The DNA of the CDR3 is TGTGCCTCGGACGGGGGGCCTGATGGCTACACCTTC.

V usage is TRBV19 and J usage is TRBJ1-1; D perhaps matches TRBD1 (6 bases). CDR1 is LNHDA, CDR2 SQIVND, per germline (reference sequence). This CDR3 is 16 amino acids long. V gave up 1 base and J gave up 5 bases, with 17 bases separating them. The CDR3 DNA is TGTGCCAGTAGTATAGGTCCCTCGAGGGGGGGGACTGAAGCTTTCTTT. This encodes CASSIGPSRGGTEAFF.

The chain employs TRBV9 and TRBJ1-2; TRBD1 is a possible D gene (5 bases). V lost 3 bases to trimming and J lost 0 bases, with 12 bases between them. Germline lookup yields CDR1 SGDLS and CDR2 YYNGEE. CDR3 length: 15 residues. The CDR3 region has the DNA TGTGCCAGCAGCGCCCAGGGTCAAGCTAACTATGGCTACACCTTC. Translating it yields CASSAQGQANYGYTF.

V is TRBV24-1 and J is TRBJ1-2; tentatively, D is TRBD1 (5 bases). Trimming left V 5 bases short and J 7 bases short, with 13 bases between. The CDR3 covers 13 residues. The V gene's germline CDR1 is KGHDR and CDR2 SFDVKD. The CDR3: CATSGKGAFGYTF. The CDR3 DNA follows: TGTGCCACCAGTGGAAAAGGGGCGTTTGGCTACACCTTC.

The chain joins TRBV5-1 to TRBJ2-5; 8 bases map to TRBD1. CDR3 length: 15 amino acids. Per the germline V gene, CDR1 is SGHRS and CDR2 is YFSETQ. V lost 4 bases and J lost 5; bases outside the gene matches: 10. The CDR3 spells CASSPRTGSAETQYF. The CDR3, as DNA: TGCGCCAGCAGCCCTAGGACAGGGAGCGCTGAGACCCAGTACTTC.

The CDR3 DNA sequence: TGTGCCAGCAGTGCGGGGGGGGACACCTTGAACACTGAAGCTTTCTTT. Translation: CASSAGGDTLNTEAFF. This chain links TRBV28 with TRBJ1-1, with a possible D match to TRBD1 (6 bases). This CDR3 comprises 16 residues. Germline V CDR1 and CDR2: MDHEN, SYDVKM. Trimming shortened V by 5 bases and J by 0 bases, and 16 bases separated the two germline ends.

This clone was counted a few times. This chain's CDR3 is CASSFDGPPGELFF. The DNA for the CDR3 is TGTGCCAGCAGCTTCGATGGCCCCCCGGGGGAGCTGTTTTTT. This chain connects TRBV7-2 to TRBJ2-2; D gene uncertain. Germline V gene lookup returns CDR1 SGHTA and CDR2 FQGNSA. V shed 3 bases and J shed 8 bases, with 13 bases lying between them. The length of the CDR3 is 14 residues.

The V gene is TRBV25-1, the J gene TRBJ2-5; 11 bases map to TRBD1. Germline loops: CDR1 MGHDK, CDR2 SYGVNS. After removal of 4 bases from V and 4 bases from J, the junction contained 8 bases not matched to a gene. There are 16 residues in the CDR3. The CDR3 bases are TGTGCCAGCAGTGGAGGCCGGGACAGGGGGATAGAGACCCAGTACTTC. Translated, it gives CASSGGRDRGIETQYF.

In its sample, this clone was seen a few times. This chain links TRBV12-5 with TRBJ2-6; D gene unclear. With 5 bases removed from V and 1 base from J, the gap between germline ends came to 3 bases. The CDR3 length is 13 residues. Germline assignment: CDR1 LGHNT and CDR2 FRNRAP. The CDR3 DNA reads as TGTGCTAGTGGTCGGTCTGGGGCCAACGTCCTGACTTTC. It yields the protein CASGRSGANVLTF. Together with reference TRBV12-5 and TRBJ2-6, the CDR3 gives the full variable domain: DARVTQTPRHKVTEMGQEVTMRCQPILGHNTVFWYRQTMMQGLELLAYFRNRAPLDDSGMPKDRFSAEMPDATLATLKIQPSEPRDSAVYFCASGRSGANVLTFGAGSRLTVL.

The chain couples TRBV7-2 to TRBJ2-3; D might be TRBD2 (6 bases). Germline-derived CDR1 and CDR2 are SGHTA and FQGNSA. The V end was cut by 4 bases, the J end by 0 bases, with 11 bases between. The CDR3 extends over 15 amino acids. DNA for the CDR3: TGTGCCAGCAGCTCGTCTAGCGTCAGCACAGATACGCAGTATTTT. Its translation is CASSSSSVSTDTQYF.